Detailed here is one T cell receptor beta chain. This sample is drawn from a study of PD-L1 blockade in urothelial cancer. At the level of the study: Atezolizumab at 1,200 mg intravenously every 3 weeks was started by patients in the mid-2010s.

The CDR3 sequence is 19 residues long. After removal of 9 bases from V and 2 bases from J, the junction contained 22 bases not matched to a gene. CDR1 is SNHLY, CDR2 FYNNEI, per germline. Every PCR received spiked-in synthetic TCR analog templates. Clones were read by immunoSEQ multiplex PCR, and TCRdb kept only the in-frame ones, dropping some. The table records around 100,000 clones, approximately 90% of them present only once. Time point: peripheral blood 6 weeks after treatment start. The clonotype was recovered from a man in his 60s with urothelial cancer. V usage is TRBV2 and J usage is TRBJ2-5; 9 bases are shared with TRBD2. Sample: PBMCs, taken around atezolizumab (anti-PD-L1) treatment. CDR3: CARRSRIAGAEFGQETQYF. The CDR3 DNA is TGTGCCAGAAGATCGAGAATAGCGGGAGCGGAATTTGGGCAAGAGACCCAGTACTTC.